Included here is one T cell receptor beta chain sequence, with context. This record belongs to a study of blood T cell repertoires in COVID-19. Original data processing: By means of reference gene primer amplification, nucleated cell counts were estimated. TCRdb's table, derived via immunoSEQ multiplex PCR, lists solely in-frame clones and lacks some. V, J and clone size are taken as reported in that table, and D and trimming were inferred from the DNA itself. The table has about 32,000 clones, just over 90% seen once. The CDR3 consists of 16 residues. The V end lost 5 bases, the J end lost 5 bases, and 19 bases lay between the germline ends. The germline V gene encodes CDR1 KGHSH and CDR2 LQKENI.

The sequence derives from a male donor with active COVID-19. This chain uses TRBV18 with TRBJ2-1; the D gene is possibly TRBD2 (5 bases). What was sequenced was peripheral blood. The CDR3 DNA is TGTGCCAGCTCAAGTTTCGGACTCGTCACCCACAATGAGCAGTTCTTC. Protein product: CASSSFGLVTHNEQFF. The complete variable domain, with remaining parts taken from reference TRBV18 and TRBJ2-1, reads NAGVMQNPRHLVRRRGQEARLRCSPMKGHSHVYWYRQLPEEGLKFMVYLQKENIIDESGMPKERFSAEFPKEGPSILRIQQVVRGDSAAYFCASSSFGLVTHNEQFFGPGTRLTVL.